This T cell receptor (beta chain) was sequenced in a study of pediatric ulcerative colitis. Study-wide points: A couple of patients had blood samples with substantially reduced template counts.

This clone was counted between two and nine times. Its target is not known. This CDR3 is built from 13 residues. Trimming took 1 base from V and 7 from J, leaving 10 bases between them. Per germline, CDR1 SGHTA and CDR2 FQGTGA. During colonoscopy, one to two rectal pinch biopsies were collected. Profiled with immunoSEQ multiplex PCR; TCRdb holds only in-frame clones, not every one. The sample shows 10,000 to 13,000 clones, approximately 80% of them seen only once. This TCR was recovered from a girl aged 10-17 years who was a control in a study of pediatric ulcerative colitis. The material sequenced was gut tissue. This sequence joins TRBV7-3 and TRBJ1-1, with a tentative D call TRBD1 (5 bases). CDR3 sequence reads: CASSLNRDGEAFF. Here the CDR3 DNA reads TGTGCCAGCAGCTTAAACCGGGACGGTGAAGCTTTCTTT.